This T cell receptor beta chain is drawn from a study of T-cell reconstitution after alpha-beta-depleted transplantation in children. The CDR3 runs to 17 residues. In germline, CDR1 is LGHNA, CDR2 YSLEER. Trimming took 1 base from V and 4 from J; bases not matched to a gene: 11. This clonotype was seen more than once but under ten times. The antigen is unknown. Unique molecular identifiers were incorporated when the TCRbeta library was constructed. TCRdb redid the calling of the PCR reads with MiXCR, one entry per CDR3 protein. The sample holds about 500,000 distinct CDR3 sequences, 9.5% to 12% seen once. Regarding the study as a whole: About two months after transplant, alpha-beta T cells reportedly came from several hundred expanded graft clones. Newly made T cells mostly supplied T-cell counts and diversity one year after transplant. The high TCRbeta diversity at day 60 in some patients came from surviving recipient T cells and thymic progenitors.

Here the sequenced sample was PBMCs, mostly from graft donor cells, taken 180 days after TCRalphabeta/CD19-depleted stem cell transplant. The chain joins TRBV4-3 to TRBJ2-5; 8 nucleotides agree with TRBD1. The TCR sequence derives from a female patient aged 2 to 10 who had a stem cell transplant for aplastic anemia, so the T cells may come from the graft donor. The CDR3 protein is CASSQARTGPDGETQYF. CDR3 bases: TGCGCCAGCAGCCAAGCCAGGACAGGGCCAGATGGAGAGACCCAGTACTTC.